This T cell receptor beta chain was found in a study of T-cell memory formation after mild COVID-19. Points from the study as a whole: Contracting clones, day 15 to 85, had balanced CD4/CD8, and later expanders favored CD4+.

TCRdb re-analysed the 5' RACE reads in MiXCR, keeping a single row per CDR3 protein. The top ten hold about 12% of the sample, which has approximately 500,000 distinct CDR3 sequences, around 27% seen once. Of note for this clonotype: No antigen is known for it. One junction end disagrees with the germline gene, perhaps due to a read error.

The CDR3 spans 15 residues. The V gene's germline CDR1 is SSHAT and CDR2 FNYEAQ (reference sequence). V and J are TRBV7-7 and TRBJ2-7; weak D call: TRBD2 (5 bases). The clonotype was recovered from an adult woman who had mild COVID-19 (a few samples of this study predate the infection). Cell type and time point are not known. Sequencing was carried out using PBMCs or a T cell subset sorted from them (not recorded which). The CDR3 loop reads CASSLGVQSIYEQYF. The CDR3 DNA reads TGTGCTAGCAGCTTGGGAGTGCAATCTATCTACGAGCAGTACTTC.